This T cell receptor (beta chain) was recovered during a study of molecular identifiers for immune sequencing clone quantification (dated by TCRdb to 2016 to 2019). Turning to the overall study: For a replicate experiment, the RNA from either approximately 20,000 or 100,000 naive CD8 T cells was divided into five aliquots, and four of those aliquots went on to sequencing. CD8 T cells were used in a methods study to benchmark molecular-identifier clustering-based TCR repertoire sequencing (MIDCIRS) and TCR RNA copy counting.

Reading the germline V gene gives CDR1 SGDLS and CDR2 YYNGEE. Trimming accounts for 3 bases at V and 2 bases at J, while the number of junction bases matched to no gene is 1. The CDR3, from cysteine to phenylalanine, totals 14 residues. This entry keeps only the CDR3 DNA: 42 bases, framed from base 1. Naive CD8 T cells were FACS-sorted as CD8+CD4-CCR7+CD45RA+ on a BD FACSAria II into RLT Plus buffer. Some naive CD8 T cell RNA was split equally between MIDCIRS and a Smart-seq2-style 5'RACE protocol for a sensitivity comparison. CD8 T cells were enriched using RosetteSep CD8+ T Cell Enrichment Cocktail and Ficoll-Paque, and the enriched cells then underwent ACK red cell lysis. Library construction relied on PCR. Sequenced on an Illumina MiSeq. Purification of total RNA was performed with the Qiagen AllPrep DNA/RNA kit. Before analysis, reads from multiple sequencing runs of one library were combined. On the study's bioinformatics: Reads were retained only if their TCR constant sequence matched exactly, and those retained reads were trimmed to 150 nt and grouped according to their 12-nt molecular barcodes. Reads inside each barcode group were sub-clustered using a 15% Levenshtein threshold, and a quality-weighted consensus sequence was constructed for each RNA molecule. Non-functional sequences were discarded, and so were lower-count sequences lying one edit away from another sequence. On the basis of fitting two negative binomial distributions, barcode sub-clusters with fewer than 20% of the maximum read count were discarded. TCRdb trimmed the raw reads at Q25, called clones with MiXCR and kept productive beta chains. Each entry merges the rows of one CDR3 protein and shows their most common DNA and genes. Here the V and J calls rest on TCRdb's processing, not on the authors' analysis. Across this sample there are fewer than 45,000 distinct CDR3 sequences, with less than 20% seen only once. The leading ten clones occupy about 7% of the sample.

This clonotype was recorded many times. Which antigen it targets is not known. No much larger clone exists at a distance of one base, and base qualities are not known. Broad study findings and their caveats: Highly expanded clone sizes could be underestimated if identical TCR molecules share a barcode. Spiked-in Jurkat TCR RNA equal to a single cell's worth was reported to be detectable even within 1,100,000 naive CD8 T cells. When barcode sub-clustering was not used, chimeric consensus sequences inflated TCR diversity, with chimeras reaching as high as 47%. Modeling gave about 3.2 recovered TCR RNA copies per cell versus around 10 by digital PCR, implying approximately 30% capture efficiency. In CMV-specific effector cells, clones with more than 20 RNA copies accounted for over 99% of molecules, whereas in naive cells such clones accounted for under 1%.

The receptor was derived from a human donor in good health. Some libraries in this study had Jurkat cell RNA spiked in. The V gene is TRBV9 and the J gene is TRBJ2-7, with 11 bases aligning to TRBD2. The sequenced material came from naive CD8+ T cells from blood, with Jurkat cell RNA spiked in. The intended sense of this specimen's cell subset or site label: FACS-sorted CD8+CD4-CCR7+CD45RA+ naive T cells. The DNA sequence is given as TGTGCCAGCAGCGCGGGACTAGCGGCCTACGAGCAGTACTTC. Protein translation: CASSAGLAAYEQYF.